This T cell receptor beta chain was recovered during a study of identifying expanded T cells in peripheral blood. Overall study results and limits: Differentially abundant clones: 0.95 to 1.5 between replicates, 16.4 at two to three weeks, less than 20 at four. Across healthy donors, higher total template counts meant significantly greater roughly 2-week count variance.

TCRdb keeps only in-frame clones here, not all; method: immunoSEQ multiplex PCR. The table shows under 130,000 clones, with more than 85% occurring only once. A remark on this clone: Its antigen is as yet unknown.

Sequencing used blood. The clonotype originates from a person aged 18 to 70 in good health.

Written as DNA, the CDR3 is TGTGCCAGCGTCCAGGGGGGCGCCGGGGCCAACGTCCTGACTTTC. Amino acid sequence: CASVQGGAGANVLTF. The chain has TRBV28 and TRBJ2-6; tentatively, D is TRBD1 (7 bases). CDR3 length equals 15 residues. Germline loops: CDR1 MDHEN, CDR2 SYDVKM. Trimming cost V 8 bases and J 4 bases, with 15 bases left between them.